These 28 T cell receptor beta chains share one sample of origin, sequenced in a study of read filtering for tumor transcriptome and immune sequencing. The library was built from roughly 400 ng RNA with molecular barcoded adaptors for alpha/delta and beta/gamma chains. Each CDR3 protein gets one entry after TCRdb re-called the reads with MiXCR. The table records over 50,000 distinct CDR3 sequences, approximately 18% of them present only once. The sample was a population of CD138-negative cells sorted from bone marrow. These receptors came from a donor at least 40 years old with multiple myeloma.

At least ten counts were recorded for this clonotype. The CDR3 loop is CSARLAGEQLYNEQFF. CDR3 in DNA: TGCAGTGCTAGACTAGCGGGGGAACAGCTCTACAATGAGCAGTTCTTC. The chain joins TRBV20-1 to TRBJ2-1; 10 bases agree with TRBD2. V trimming: 2 bases; J trimming: 3 bases; junction bases outside the gene matches: 7. The CDR3 is 16 amino acids. Germline values: CDR1 DFQATT, CDR2 SNEGSKA (reference sequence).

This clonotype appeared many times. The chain links TRBV20-1 to TRBJ1-1; D perhaps matches TRBD1 (5 bases). The CDR3 has 14 residues. Germline V gene sequence: CDR1 DFQATT, CDR2 SNEGSKA (reference sequence). The V end lost 3 bases, the J end lost 0 bases, and 11 bases lay between the germline ends. The DNA for the CDR3 is TGCAGTGCTAGCCCGGGACGGATGAACACTGAAGCTTTCTTT. Its protein is CSASPGRMNTEAFF.

Regarding this clonotype: This could be a read error, since a much larger clone is one nucleotide away. This chain connects TRBV7-9 to TRBJ2-7; D unresolved. Germline V gene lookup returns CDR1 SEHNR and CDR2 FQNEAQ (reference sequence). This CDR3 region has 13 residues. The CDR3 reads CANSLSHAYEQYF. The CDR3 DNA follows: TGTGCCAACAGCTTATCCCACGCCTACGAGCAGTACTTC.

This clonotype has at least ten counts. The chain joins TRBV7-2 to TRBJ1-5; 7 nucleotides agree with TRBD1. Germline CDR1 is SGHTA and CDR2 is FQGNSA. Germline trimming cut 5 bases from V and 4 bases from J; bases unmatched to any gene: 8. The CDR3 consists of 15 residues. CDR3 region: CASSHEAGGNQPQHF. The CDR3 DNA sequence: TGTGCCAGCAGCCACGAGGCAGGGGGTAATCAGCCCCAGCATTTT. The full variable domain, in which reference TRBV7-2 and TRBJ1-5 provide the parts outside the CDR3, is GAGVSQSPSNKVTEKGKDVELRCDPISGHTALYWYRQSLGQGLEFLIYFQGNSAPDKSGLPSDRFSAERTGGSVSTLTIQRTQQEDSAVYLCASSHEAGGNQPQHFGDGTRLSIL.

On this clonotype itself: Since a much larger clone is just one base distant, this may be a read error. This chain uses TRBV10-3 with TRBJ2-6, with D perhaps being TRBD1 or TRBD2 (5 bases each). The V end lost 1 base, the J end lost 12 bases, and 19 bases lay between the germline ends. The CDR3 runs to 16 residues. Germline-derived CDR1 and CDR2 are ENHRY and SYGVKD. CDR3 sequence: CAISEWGNSGVSVLTF. CDR3 nucleotides: TGTGCCATCAGTGAGTGGGGGAACTCTGGGGTCAGCGTCCTGACTTTC.

This clonotype was counted ten times or more. V is TRBV7-2 and J is TRBJ2-1; possible D gene TRBD2, 6 bases. V was shortened by 5 bases and J by 7 bases, with 21 bases between the two germline ends. The CDR3 length is 16 residues. Germline V gene lookup returns CDR1 SGHTA and CDR2 FQGNSA. CDR3 loop: CASSRYGRGSTNEQFF. Written as DNA, the CDR3 is TGTGCCAGCAGCCGTTACGGGAGAGGTTCGACGAATGAGCAGTTCTTC.

This clonotype was recorded many times. For the CDR3, the DNA is TGCGCCAGCAGCTTGGCGGTTGGAGATACGCAGTATTTT. This encodes CASSLAVGDTQYF. This sequence joins TRBV5-1 and TRBJ2-3; D is undetermined. V was shortened by 0 bases and J by 5 bases, with 7 bases between the two germline ends. Looked up from germline, CDR1 is SGHRS and CDR2 is YFSETQ. The CDR3 consists of 13 residues.

DNA for the CDR3: TGTGCCAGCAGCTTCAACAGCGGGGTCTCTGAGCAGTTCTTC. This sequence encodes CASSFNSGVSEQFF. V usage is TRBV11-2 and J usage is TRBJ2-1; 7 bases map to TRBD2. V shed 3 bases, J shed 9 bases, and the junction held 8 bases outside the gene matches. This CDR3 contains 14 residues. The germline gives CDR1 SGHAT, CDR2 FQNNGV.

This clonotype turned up a few times. The chain recombines TRBV2 with TRBJ2-5; D may be TRBD2 (5 bases). The germline V and J ends were trimmed by 3 bases and 4 bases, with 12 bases remaining between them. There are 14 residues in the CDR3. The germline V gene has CDR1 SNHLY and CDR2 FYNNEI. The CDR3 protein is CASSEPSRGETQYF. The DNA for the CDR3 is TGTGCCAGCAGTGAGCCTAGCCGCGGAGAGACCCAGTACTTC.

This clonotype came up a few times. The genes are TRBV5-1 and TRBJ2-3; D is uncertain. This CDR3 spans 14 amino acids. Germline CDR1 is SGHRS and CDR2 is YFSETQ. Deletions cut 1 base from V and 2 bases from J, with 8 bases between. CDR3 protein: CASSLSPYTDTQYF. The CDR3 DNA reads as TGCGCCAGCAGCTTGAGCCCCTACACAGATACGCAGTATTTT.

Comment on this clonotype: The likely explanation is a read error, given a far larger clone one base away. The CDR3 DNA reads as TGTGCCAGCAGTACCCCCCTTGCGCGGGGGGGACACGAGCAGTACTTC. It encodes CASSTPLARGGHEQYF. The gene calls are TRBV6-2 or TRBV6-3 and TRBJ2-7; TRBD2 aligns across 9 bases. Trimming cost V 5 bases and J 5 bases; bases outside gene matches: 13. CDR1 MNHEY and CDR2 SVGEGT come from the germline V gene. The CDR3 totals 16 residues.

This clonotype was found many times. The rearrangement links TRBV6-2 or TRBV6-3 to TRBJ1-2; no firm D call. The CDR3 is 16 residues long. The V end was cut by 5 bases, the J end by 4 bases, with 20 bases between. Germline V gives CDR1 MNHEY, CDR2 SVGEGT. CDR3 protein: CASSPRPEQRLYGYTF. CDR3 bases: TGTGCCAGCAGTCCCCGCCCGGAACAGAGACTCTATGGCTACACCTTC.

In this sample, this clonotype turned up many times. The rearrangement joins TRBV3-1 to TRBJ2-7, with D uncertain. From germline, CDR1 is LGHDT and CDR2 YNNKEL (reference sequence). The CDR3 is 13 amino acids. V lost 3 bases to trimming and J lost 7 bases, with 13 bases between them. In nucleotides, the CDR3 is TGTGCCAGCAGCCATGGATCTATAAGGGAGCAGTACTTC. Residues: CASSHGSIREQYF.

This clonotype has a count of ten or more. The chain joins TRBV20-1 to TRBJ2-7; 14 positions agree with TRBD2. This CDR3 contains 15 residues. The ends lost 7 bases at V and 8 bases at J; junction bases unmatched: 13. CDR1 is DFQATT, CDR2 SNEGSKA, per germline (reference sequence). CDR3 sequence reads: CSVSYGGLAGEQQYF. The CDR3 region has the DNA TGCAGTGTCAGCTACGGGGGACTAGCGGGAGAGCAGCAGTACTTC.

This clonotype was recorded many times. V is TRBV7-9 and J is TRBJ2-4; weak D call: TRBD2 (6 bases). Germline V gene lookup returns CDR1 SEHNR and CDR2 FQNEAQ (reference sequence). CDR3 size: 14 residues. V shed 1 base and J shed 8 bases, with 12 bases lying between them. The CDR3 protein is CASSLVASEDIQYF. The CDR3 DNA follows: TGTGCCAGCAGCTTAGTGGCTAGCGAGGACATTCAGTACTTC.

This clonotype was observed many times. This chain links TRBV7-3 with TRBJ2-2, with a weak D call TRBD2 (6 bases). The CDR3 consists of 15 residues. Germline CDR1 is SGHTA and CDR2 is FQGTGA. Trimming left V 11 bases short and J 0 bases short, with 16 bases between. Written as DNA, the CDR3 is TGTGCCTGGACTACTCAGTTCGCGAACACCGGGGAGCTGTTTTTT. Residues: CAWTTQFANTGELFF.

A remark on this clonotype: It may be a read error: a sequence one base away is much more abundant. This chain uses TRBV27 with TRBJ2-4, with 10 positions matching TRBD1. J was trimmed by 0 bases and V by 8 bases; bases with no gene match: 13. The CDR3 contains 18 residues. Germline CDR1 reads MNHEY; CDR2 reads SMNVEV (reference sequence). The CDR3 protein is CASATATGGYLAKNIQYF. DNA of the CDR3: TGTGCCAGCGCGACCGCGACAGGGGGCTACCTAGCCAAAAACATTCAGTACTTC.

This clonotype was found many times. The chain recombines TRBV12-3 or TRBV12-4 with TRBJ2-2, with 7 nucleotides matching TRBD1. This CDR3 region has 16 residues. The ends lost 3 bases at V and 8 bases at J; junction bases unmatched: 12. CDR3 nucleotides: TGTGCCAGCAGTTTTGGGCGACAGGGCGGTCAGGGGGAGCTGTTTTTT. Translated: CASSFGRQGGQGELFF.

This clonotype appeared many times. The J gene is TRBJ2-3, the V gene TRBV9, with 9 bases fitting TRBD2. V shed 4 bases, J shed 9 bases, and the junction held 6 bases outside the gene matches. Looked up from germline, CDR1 is SGDLS and CDR2 is YYNGEE. The CDR3 consists of 13 residues. CDR3 nucleotides: TGTGCCAGCAGCCTGGGACTAGCCCCAACGCAGTATTTT. Translating gives CASSLGLAPTQYF. The entire variable domain, with the rest obtained from reference TRBV9 and TRBJ2-3, is as follows: DSGVTQTPKHLITATGQRVTLRCSPRSGDLSVYWYQQSLDQGLQFLIQYYNGEERAKGNILERFSAQQFPDLHSELNLSSLELGDSALYFCASSLGLAPTQYFGPGTRLTVL.

V usage is TRBV20-1 and J usage is TRBJ2-3; TRBD2 might be the D (6 bases). CDR3 size: 15 residues. V shed 6 bases and J shed 4 bases, with 20 bases lying between them. Germline lookup yields CDR1 DFQATT and CDR2 SNEGSKA (reference sequence). The CDR3 bases are TGCAGTGCGCAGGATCTAGCGACAGCGGCAGATACGCAGTATTTT. The encoded protein is CSAQDLATAADTQYF.

V usage is TRBV20-1 and J usage is TRBJ2-7; D is possibly TRBD1 (5 bases). This CDR3 is built from 14 residues. V was shortened by 5 bases and J by 3 bases, with 17 bases between the two germline ends. Looked up from germline, CDR1 is DFQATT and CDR2 is SNEGSKA (reference sequence). CDR3 residues: CSARRVPRGYEQYF. CDR3 nucleotides: TGCAGTGCTCGCCGGGTCCCAAGGGGCTACGAGCAGTACTTC.

This clonotype showed up many times. The chain carries TRBV18 and TRBJ2-2, with D perhaps matching TRBD1 (5 bases). The CDR3 loop spans 16 amino acids. V lost 0 bases and J 3 bases, leaving 11 bases between the germline ends. CDR1 is KGHSH, CDR2 LQKENI, per germline. The chain's CDR3 is CASSPPGRVDTGELFF. Written as DNA, the CDR3 is TGTGCCAGCTCACCACCAGGCAGGGTTGACACCGGGGAGCTGTTTTTT.

The V gene is TRBV3-1, the J gene TRBJ2-2, with 9 bases identical to TRBD2. This CDR3 comprises 18 residues. V trimming: 9 bases; J trimming: 3 bases; junction bases outside the gene matches: 17. Germline CDR1 reads LGHDT; CDR2 reads YNNKEL (reference sequence). This CDR3 is CARSTETSGDSDTGELFF. In nucleotides, the CDR3 is TGTGCCAGGAGCACAGAGACTAGCGGAGATTCGGACACCGGGGAGCTGTTTTTT.

This clonotype has just a few counts. This CDR3 is CASSLFWGRRGNEQFF. As DNA, the CDR3 is TGTGCCAGCAGCTTGTTTTGGGGGCGACGGGGCAATGAGCAGTTCTTC. The genes are TRBV5-5 and TRBJ2-1, with D perhaps TRBD1 (6 bases). Trimming shortened V by 1 base and J by 6 bases, and 17 bases separated the two germline ends. This CDR3 comprises 16 residues. Per the germline V gene, CDR1 is SGHKS and CDR2 is YYEKEE (reference sequence).

In this sample, this clonotype turned up many times. A read error may produce the germline difference seen at one junction end. The chain recombines TRBV6-1 with TRBJ2-2; D is possibly TRBD1 (6 bases). The CDR3 runs to 14 residues. Germline lookup yields CDR1 MNHNS and CDR2 SASEGT. CDR3 sequence reads: CASCEDRNTGELFF. In DNA form, the CDR3 reads TGTGCCAGCTGTGAGGACAGGAACACCGGGGAGCTGTTTTTT.

This clonotype was detected many times. This chain links TRBV7-3 with TRBJ2-1; no definite D call. CDR1 and CDR2 (germline): SGHTA, FQGTGA. Trimming left V 6 bases short and J 0 bases short, with 15 bases between. This CDR3 has 16 amino acids. This CDR3 reads CASSITSPPSYNEQFF. DNA of the CDR3: TGTGCCAGCAGTATTACATCCCCCCCCTCCTACAATGAGCAGTTCTTC.

A word on this clonotype: This could be a read error, since a much larger clone is one nucleotide away. The final CDR3 position lacks the conserved phenylalanine or tryptophan, pointing to a likely read error. The J gene is TRBJ2-3, the V gene TRBV7-8; TRBD1 agrees at 11 bases. The CDR3 length is 18 residues. Germline CDR1 and CDR2: SGHVS and FQNEAQ. Trimming took 6 bases from V and 6 from J; bases not matched to a gene: 17. DNA of the CDR3: TGTGCCAGCAGTCATAGTCACACCGGGACAGGGGGAGCGGATACGCAGTATTCT. It is translated as CASSHSHTGTGGADTQYS.

This clonotype was counted at least ten times. The V gene is TRBV6-1, the J gene TRBJ2-1, with 10 nucleotides matching TRBD2. The CDR3 has 15 amino acids. Per the germline V gene, CDR1 is MNHNS and CDR2 is SASEGT. After removal of 8 bases from V and 8 bases from J, the junction contained 12 bases not matched to a gene. CDR3 sequence: CASLILAGSNDEQFF. The CDR3 bases are TGTGCCAGCTTAATACTAGCGGGGAGTAATGATGAGCAGTTCTTC.